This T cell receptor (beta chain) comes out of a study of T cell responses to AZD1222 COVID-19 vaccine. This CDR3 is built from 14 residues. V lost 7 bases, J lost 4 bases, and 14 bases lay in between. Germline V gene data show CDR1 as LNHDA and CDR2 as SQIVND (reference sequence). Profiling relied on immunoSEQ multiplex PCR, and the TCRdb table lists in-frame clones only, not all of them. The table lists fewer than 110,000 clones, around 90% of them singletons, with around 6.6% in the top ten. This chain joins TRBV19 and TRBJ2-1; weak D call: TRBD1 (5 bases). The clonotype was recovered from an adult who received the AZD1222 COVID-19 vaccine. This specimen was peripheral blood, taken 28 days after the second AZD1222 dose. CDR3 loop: CASTIGVSYNEQFF. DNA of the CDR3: TGTGCCAGTACCATAGGGGTATCTTACAATGAGCAGTTCTTC.